Listed here are 30 T cell receptor beta chains from one sample, sequenced in a study of T-cell memory formation after mild COVID-19. TCRdb used MiXCR to reprocess the 5' RACE reads, holding one entry per CDR3 protein. Here the sample spans 250,000 to 400,000 distinct CDR3 sequences, 14% being singletons. Specimen: PBMCs or a T cell subset sorted from them (not recorded which). The receptors were gathered from a man aged 18 to 35 who had mild COVID-19 (a few samples of this study predate the infection). Cell type and time point are not known.

This clonotype was detected a few times. This chain connects TRBV4-3 to TRBJ2-1, with D possibly being TRBD2 (5 bases). The CDR3 runs to 15 residues. The V end was cut by 3 bases, the J end by 6 bases, with 15 bases between. Per germline, CDR1 LGHNA and CDR2 YSLEER. CDR3 region: CASSQDRFEGNEQFF. The CDR3 coding sequence is TGCGCCAGCAGCCAGGACCGTTTCGAGGGCAATGAGCAGTTCTTC.

The chain employs TRBV5-5 and TRBJ2-1; D unresolved. The CDR3 extends over 13 amino acids. Germline V gives CDR1 SGHKS, CDR2 YYEKEE (reference sequence). Trimming shortened V by 4 bases and J by 8 bases, and 13 bases separated the two germline ends. The CDR3 loop is CASSMGIGDEQFF. In DNA form, the CDR3 reads TGTGCCAGCAGCATGGGGATCGGCGATGAGCAGTTCTTC.

The genes are TRBV12-3 or TRBV12-4 and TRBJ2-5; possibly TRBD1 for D (6 bases). This CDR3 is built from 14 residues. V dropped 4 bases and J dropped 1 base, with 10 bases sitting between them. The CDR3 loop reads CASSYPGVQETQYF. In DNA form, the CDR3 reads TGTGCCAGCAGTTACCCAGGGGTCCAAGAGACCCAGTACTTC.

This chain links TRBV11-2 with TRBJ2-7; D tentatively reads TRBD1 or TRBD2 (5 bases each). CDR3 length equals 15 residues. The V gene lost 1 base and the J gene lost 2 bases, with 12 bases spanning the gap. Germline V lookup: CDR1 SGHAT, CDR2 FQNNGV. The CDR3 DNA reads as TGTGCCAGCAGCTTAGCTCGGGGCGGACCCTACGAGCAGTACGTC. Amino acid sequence: CASSLARGGPYEQYV.

V gene TRBV4-3 combines with J gene TRBJ1-1, with D tentatively TRBD1 (6 bases). Germline V gene sequence: CDR1 LGHNA, CDR2 YSLEER. V was shortened by 1 base and J by 6 bases, with 15 bases between the two germline ends. This CDR3 has 15 amino acids. CDR3: CASSQGFRRGSEAFF. Here the CDR3 DNA reads TGCGCCAGCAGCCAAGGATTCAGGAGGGGGTCTGAAGCTTTCTTT.

This chain uses TRBV4-3 with TRBJ1-1, with 7 bases lining up with TRBD1. The CDR3 contains 15 residues. The germline V gene encodes CDR1 LGHNA and CDR2 YSLEER. Unmatched junction bases numbered 6, after V lost 1 base and J lost 4 bases. The CDR3: CASSQGRTGGTEAFF. As DNA, the CDR3 is TGCGCCAGCAGCCAAGGACGGACAGGTGGCACTGAAGCTTTCTTT.

This clonotype was seen once. The chain joins TRBV12-3 or TRBV12-4 to TRBJ1-2, with no clear D. The V end was cut by 2 bases, the J end by 8 bases, with 9 bases between. CDR3 length: 12 amino acids. The CDR3 nucleotides are TGTGCCAGCAGTTTAATTGGGAGAGGCTACACCTTC. It specifies CASSLIGRGYTF.

This clonotype was seen more than once but under ten times. The chain carries TRBV11-2 and TRBJ1-5, with D uncertain. Per germline, CDR1 SGHAT and CDR2 FQNNGV. Trimming removed 1 base at V and 6 bases at J, with 10 bases between. This CDR3 has 14 amino acids. CDR3 amino acids: CASSLAGTGQPQHF. Here the CDR3 DNA reads TGTGCCAGCAGCTTAGCAGGCACGGGTCAGCCCCAGCATTTT.

The chain joins TRBV6-2 or TRBV6-3 to TRBJ2-6; the match to TRBD1 covers 8 bases. The CDR3 loop spans 18 amino acids. V lost 2 bases and J lost 0; bases outside the gene matches: 6. The germline CDR1 and CDR2 sequences are MNHEY and SVGEGT. The CDR3 region has the DNA TGTGCCAGCAGTTACCCCGGACAGGGTTACTCTGGGGCCAACGTCCTGACTTTC. This encodes CASSYPGQGYSGANVLTF.

The chain uses TRBV11-3 and TRBJ2-2; weak D call: TRBD1 (6 bases). Germline loops: CDR1 SGHNT, CDR2 YENEEA. Trimming cost V 3 bases and J 1 base, with 9 bases left between them. This CDR3 spans 15 amino acids. CDR3 sequence reads: CASSFTGRNTGELFF. The CDR3 coding sequence is TGTGCCAGCAGCTTTACAGGGAGGAACACCGGGGAGCTGTTTTTT.

This clonotype showed up just a few times. The V and J genes are TRBV6-2 or TRBV6-3 and TRBJ2-7; TRBD1 agrees at 9 bases. This CDR3 contains 16 residues. J lost 3 bases, V lost 6 bases, and 12 bases had no gene match. Germline CDR1 reads MNHEY; CDR2 reads SVGEGT. CDR3 protein: CASRPQQGATIYEQYV. As DNA, the CDR3 is TGTGCCAGCAGACCCCAACAGGGGGCGACTATCTACGAGCAGTACGTC.

In its sample, this clonotype was seen a few times. The chain is built from TRBV6-2 or TRBV6-3 and TRBJ1-2; 8 positions match TRBD1. This CDR3 is 15 amino acids long. The V and J ends lost 4 bases and 4 bases, in that order; junction bases with no gene match: 8. Germline lookup yields CDR1 MNHEY and CDR2 SVGEGT. CDR3 in amino acids: CASSSRTGSGYGYTF. CDR3 DNA: TGTGCCAGCAGTTCCCGGACAGGGAGTGGCTATGGCTACACCTTC.

This clonotype was recorded a few times. The J gene is TRBJ2-3, the V gene TRBV6-5, with 9 bases that match TRBD2. CDR3 length: 13 residues. After removal of 7 bases from V and 7 bases from J, the junction contained 6 bases not matched to a gene. The germline gives CDR1 MNHEY, CDR2 SVGAGI. In DNA, the CDR3 is TGTGCCAGCATAGCCAGCGGGGGGTATACGCAGTATTTT. Protein product: CASIASGGYTQYF.

This clonotype was seen a handful of times. This sequence joins TRBV9 and TRBJ2-3; 7 positions match TRBD2. This CDR3 spans 16 amino acids. Germline V gives CDR1 SGDLS, CDR2 YYNGEE. Trimming removed 3 bases from V and 0 bases from J; junction bases left unmatched: 7. The CDR3 coding sequence is TGTGCCAGCAGCGCCTCGGGCGGGGGTAGCACAGATACGCAGTATTTT. Amino acids: CASSASGGGSTDTQYF.

The rearrangement uses TRBV12-3 or TRBV12-4 and TRBJ2-2; 8 bases are shared with TRBD1. The CDR3 runs to 15 residues. V was pared by 6 bases and J by 1 base, with 4 bases of the junction left unmatched. Here the CDR3 reads CASSGTGLNTGELFF. The CDR3 nucleotides read TGTGCCAGCAGCGGGACAGGTTTGAACACCGGGGAGCTGTTTTTT.

This clonotype was found many times. The genes are TRBV5-1 and TRBJ2-1; a weak D match, TRBD1 (5 bases). V was pared by 7 bases and J by 4 bases, with 24 bases between. This CDR3 comprises 17 residues. Germline V gene lookup returns CDR1 SGHRS and CDR2 YFSETQ. The CDR3 coding sequence is TGCGCCAGCTCCTTGGGCCAGGGTTCGAGTTCGTACAATGAGCAGTTCTTC. This translates into CASSLGQGSSSYNEQFF. Full variable domain (rest looked up from reference TRBV5-1 and TRBJ2-1): KAGVTQTPRYLIKTRGQQVTLSCSPISGHRSVSWYQQTPGQGLQFLFEYFSETQRNKGNFPGRFSGRQFSNSRSEMNVSTLELGDSALYLCASSLGQGSSSYNEQFFGPGTRLTVL.

The rearrangement uses TRBV11-1 and TRBJ2-2, with D tentatively TRBD2 (7 bases). Per the germline V gene, CDR1 is SGHAT and CDR2 is FQDESV (reference sequence). This CDR3 contains 18 residues. V was clipped by 6 bases and J by 3 bases, with 23 bases between them. The CDR3 loop reads CASRRMVTGGRDTGELFF. As DNA, the CDR3 is TGTGCCAGCAGAAGGATGGTGACGGGGGGCCGAGACACCGGGGAGCTGTTTTTT.

This clonotype was seen only a few times. This chain links TRBV7-2 with TRBJ2-5; D gene uncertain. The germline V gene encodes CDR1 SGHTA and CDR2 FQGNSA. V lost 1 base and J lost 5, with 11 bases in between. The CDR3 is 14 residues long. CDR3 loop: CASSLGRMGETQYF. The CDR3 bases are TGTGCCAGCAGCTTAGGACGGATGGGGGAGACCCAGTACTTC. Combining the CDR3 with reference TRBV7-2 and TRBJ2-5 gives the whole variable domain GAGVSQSPSNKVTEKGKDVELRCDPISGHTALYWYRQSLGQGLEFLIYFQGNSAPDKSGLPSDRFSAERTGGSVSTLTIQRTQQEDSAVYLCASSLGRMGETQYFGPGTRLLVL.

This clonotype was observed a handful of times. The chain combines TRBV7-9 with TRBJ2-7, with D perhaps TRBD2 (7 bases). The CDR3 consists of 17 residues. Germline values: CDR1 SEHNR, CDR2 FQNEAQ (reference sequence). Trimming removed 4 bases from V and 3 bases from J, with 22 bases in between. CDR3 DNA sequence: TGTGCCAGCAGCTCCGACCGCGGAGAGCGGGACAACTACGAGCAGTACTTC. This sequence encodes CASSSDRGERDNYEQYF.

The CDR3 bases are TGCGCCAGCAGCCAAGACCTGGGGTCAAGCTCCTACGAGCAGTACTTC. Encoded protein: CASSQDLGSSSYEQYF. The gene calls are TRBV4-3 and TRBJ2-7; D gene uncertain. V dropped 0 bases and J dropped 0 bases, with 12 bases sitting between them. The CDR3 spans 16 residues. CDR1 and CDR2 (germline): LGHNA, YSLEER.

This chain uses TRBV7-9 with TRBJ2-2; D gene uncertain. The CDR3 is 12 residues long. Germline V gene lookup returns CDR1 SEHNR and CDR2 FQNEAQ (reference sequence). Trimming cost V 4 bases and J 7 bases, with 7 bases left between them. The DNA for the CDR3 is TGTGCCAGCAGCTCCAAAGTCGGGGAGCTGTTTTTT. Translation: CASSSKVGELFF.

This chain joins TRBV7-6 and TRBJ1-1, with TRBD1 matching over 9 bases. Germline trimming cut 5 bases from V and 0 bases from J; bases unmatched to any gene: 1. The CDR3 contains 14 residues. Germline assignment: CDR1 SGHVS and CDR2 FNYEAQ. The CDR3 loop is CASSGTGMNTEAFF. Here the CDR3 DNA reads TGTGCCAGCAGCGGGACAGGGATGAACACTGAAGCTTTCTTT.

The V and J genes are TRBV28 and TRBJ2-2; 8 bases align to TRBD2. Germline trimming cut 3 bases from V and 4 bases from J; bases unmatched to any gene: 1. There are 14 residues in the CDR3. Germline CDR1 reads MDHEN; CDR2 reads SYDVKM. In DNA, the CDR3 is TGTGCCAGCAGTTTCGGGGGGGCCACCGGGGAGCTGTTTTTT. This encodes CASSFGGATGELFF. The variable domain in full, completed from reference TRBV28 and TRBJ2-2, reads DVKVTQSSRYLVKRTGEKVFLECVQDMDHENMFWYRQDPGLGLRLIYFSYDVKMKEKGDIPEGYSVSREKKERFSLILESASTNQTSMYLCASSFGGATGELFFGEGSRLTVL.

This chain connects TRBV29-1 to TRBJ2-5; 8 bases are a match to TRBD1. Trimming removed 6 bases from V and 9 bases from J; junction bases left unmatched: 12. The V gene's germline CDR1 is SQVTM and CDR2 ANQGSEA. This CDR3 contains 13 residues. CDR3 amino acids: CSVADGETGAQYF. The CDR3 coding sequence is TGCAGCGTCGCGGACGGAGAGACAGGGGCCCAGTACTTC.

This chain connects TRBV7-8 to TRBJ2-3, with 8 bases aligning to TRBD2. CDR1 SGHVS and CDR2 FQNEAQ come from the germline V gene. This CDR3 contains 17 residues. Trimming took 4 bases from V and 5 from J; bases not matched to a gene: 14. The CDR3: CASSSFPRGGQGDTQYF. In nucleotides, the CDR3 is TGTGCCAGCAGCTCGTTTCCCCGCGGGGGGCAGGGAGATACGCAGTATTTT. Together with reference TRBV7-8 and TRBJ2-3, the CDR3 gives the full variable domain: GAGVSQSPRYKVAKRGQDVALRCDPISGHVSLFWYQQALGQGPEFLTYFQNEAQLDKSGLPSDRFFAERPEGSVSTLKIQRTQQEDSAVYLCASSSFPRGGQGDTQYFGPGTRLTVL.

The genes are TRBV7-2 and TRBJ2-5, with 9 bases lining up with TRBD2. V dropped 4 bases and J dropped 3; count of bases not matched to a gene: 3. The length of the CDR3 is 14 residues. Germline V lookup: CDR1 SGHTA, CDR2 FQGNSA. CDR3: CASSSIAGEETQYF. CDR3 DNA: TGTGCCAGCAGCTCCATAGCGGGGGAAGAGACCCAGTACTTC. The whole variable domain, filled in from reference TRBV7-2 and TRBJ2-5, reads GAGVSQSPSNKVTEKGKDVELRCDPISGHTALYWYRQSLGQGLEFLIYFQGNSAPDKSGLPSDRFSAERTGGSVSTLTIQRTQQEDSAVYLCASSSIAGEETQYFGPGTRLLVL.

This clonotype was detected a few times. This chain joins TRBV3-1 and TRBJ1-2; D is perhaps TRBD1 (6 bases). CDR3 length: 15 amino acids. Trimming shortened V by 3 bases and J by 5 bases, and 16 bases separated the two germline ends. Germline V gene lookup returns CDR1 LGHDT and CDR2 YNNKEL (reference sequence). The CDR3 loop reads CASSHYRDATYGYTF. The CDR3 DNA reads TGTGCCAGCAGCCACTACAGGGACGCGACTTATGGCTACACCTTC.

CDR3 DNA: TGTGCCAGCAGCTTAGCCCAGGGGGCCTATGGCTACACCTTC. Translating gives CASSLAQGAYGYTF. The chain is built from TRBV7-2 and TRBJ1-2; 8 positions agree with TRBD1. The CDR3 has 14 residues. Looked up from germline, CDR1 is SGHTA and CDR2 is FQGNSA. Unmatched junction bases numbered 1, after V lost 0 bases and J lost 4 bases.

The chain carries TRBV5-1 and TRBJ2-1, with D perhaps TRBD2 (5 bases). There are 15 residues in the CDR3. V lost 0 bases and J lost 6, with 13 bases in between. CDR1 SGHRS and CDR2 YFSETQ come from the germline V gene. The CDR3 is CASSLGLAFGNEQFF. As DNA, the CDR3 is TGCGCCAGCAGCTTGGGGCTAGCATTCGGCAATGAGCAGTTCTTC. Full variable domain (rest looked up from reference TRBV5-1 and TRBJ2-1): KAGVTQTPRYLIKTRGQQVTLSCSPISGHRSVSWYQQTPGQGLQFLFEYFSETQRNKGNFPGRFSGRQFSNSRSEMNVSTLELGDSALYLCASSLGLAFGNEQFFGPGTRLTVL.

The sample holds a few counts of this clonotype. The chain recombines TRBV6-4 with TRBJ1-1; unclear D gene. V dropped 1 base and J dropped 1 base, with 13 bases sitting between them. The CDR3 covers 16 residues. CDR1 is MRHNA and CDR2 is SNTAGT in the germline V gene. The CDR3 here is CASSDFFHERNTEAFF. Written as DNA, the CDR3 is TGTGCCAGCAGTGACTTCTTTCACGAAAGGAACACTGAAGCTTTCTTT.